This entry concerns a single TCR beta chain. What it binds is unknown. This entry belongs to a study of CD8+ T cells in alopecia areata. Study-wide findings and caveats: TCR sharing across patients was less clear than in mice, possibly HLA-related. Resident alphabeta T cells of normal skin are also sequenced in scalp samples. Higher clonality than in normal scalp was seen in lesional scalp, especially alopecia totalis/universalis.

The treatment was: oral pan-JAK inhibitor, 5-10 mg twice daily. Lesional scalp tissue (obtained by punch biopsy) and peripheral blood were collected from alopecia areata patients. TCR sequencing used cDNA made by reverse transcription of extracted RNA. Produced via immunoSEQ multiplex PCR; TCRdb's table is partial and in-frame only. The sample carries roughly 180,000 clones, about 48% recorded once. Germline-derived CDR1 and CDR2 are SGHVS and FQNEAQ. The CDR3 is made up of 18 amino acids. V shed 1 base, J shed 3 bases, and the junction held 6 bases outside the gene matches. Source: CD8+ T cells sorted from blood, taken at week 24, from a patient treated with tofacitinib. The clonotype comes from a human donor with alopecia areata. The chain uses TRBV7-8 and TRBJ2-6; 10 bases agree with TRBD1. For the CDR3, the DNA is TGTGCCAGCAGCTTAGGGGACAGGGGACTAGGTGGGGCCAACGTCCTGACTTTC. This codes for CASSLGDRGLGGANVLTF.